This TCR beta chain is from a study of graft-versus-host responses after intestinal transplantation. On the study more broadly: Recipients had multivisceral, liver-intestinal, or isolated intestinal transplants. Recipients were all induced with anti-thymocyte globulin, then given tacrolimus and steroids for roughly 3 years. Study findings and constraints: The study associated peak circulating GvH clone levels with early post-transplant HvG declines.

On this clone: Its specificity is not known.

The table came from immunoSEQ multiplex PCR; TCRdb's copy has only in-frame clones and leaves some out. The table shows fewer than 120,000 clones, with about 94% occurring only once. Here the sequenced sample was unstimulated CD8+ T cells sorted from spleen or lymph node cells, taken before intestinal transplant. The receptor's source is a human donor who received an intestinal transplant.

This CDR3 reads CASSGSRDSFCEQYF. As DNA, the CDR3 is TGTGCCAGCAGTGGATCCCGGGACAGCTTCTGCGAGCAGTACTTC. The rearrangement uses TRBV6-1 and TRBJ2-7, with 7 bases aligning to TRBD1. The CDR3 is 15 amino acids. V shed 4 bases, J shed 6 bases, and the junction held 12 bases outside the gene matches. The germline gives CDR1 MNHNS, CDR2 SASEGT.